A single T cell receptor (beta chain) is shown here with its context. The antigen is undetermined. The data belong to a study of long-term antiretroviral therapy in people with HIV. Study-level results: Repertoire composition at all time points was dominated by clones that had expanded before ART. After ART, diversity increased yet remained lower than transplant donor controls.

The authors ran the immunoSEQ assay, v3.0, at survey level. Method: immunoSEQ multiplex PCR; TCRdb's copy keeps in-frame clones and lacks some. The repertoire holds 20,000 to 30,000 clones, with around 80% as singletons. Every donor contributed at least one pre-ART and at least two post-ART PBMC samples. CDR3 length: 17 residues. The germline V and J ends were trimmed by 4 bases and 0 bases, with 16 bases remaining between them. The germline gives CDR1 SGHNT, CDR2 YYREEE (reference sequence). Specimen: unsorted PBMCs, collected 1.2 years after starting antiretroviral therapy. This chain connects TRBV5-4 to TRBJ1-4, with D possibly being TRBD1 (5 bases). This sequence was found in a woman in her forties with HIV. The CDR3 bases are TGTGCCAGCAGCCGGGACTGGGGCCCCTCAACTAATGAAAAACTGTTTTTT. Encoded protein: CASSRDWGPSTNEKLFF.